The clone carrying this T cell receptor (beta chain) was detected once. Its matching antigen is unknown. This sample is drawn from a study of cytomegalovirus exposure and HLA in healthy donors. Germline CDR1 reads MNHNS; CDR2 reads SASEGT. The CDR3 is made up of 14 amino acids. Trimming cost V 5 bases and J 13 bases, with 21 bases left between them. A multiplex PCR was run with 60 Vbeta primers and 13 Jbeta primers. TCRdb's table, derived via immunoSEQ multiplex PCR, lists solely in-frame clones and lacks some. The table records more than 100,000 clones, over 65% of them present only once. Points from the study as a whole: The sole available immune exposure information was CMV serostatus. The investigators catalogued 160 or so TCR beta chains as cytomegalovirus-associated. Within the data, a cluster of highly shared sequence variants was likely a sequencing artifact.

The chain recombines TRBV6-1 with TRBJ2-1; the D gene is possibly TRBD1 (5 bases). The clonotype comes from a woman aged 25-40 years in good health and CMV-seropositive. The sample was PBMCs. The CDR3 region has the DNA TGTGCCAGCAGTATCACAGGTTTGGCGGAGACCCAGTTCTTC. Amino acid sequence: CASSITGLAETQFF.